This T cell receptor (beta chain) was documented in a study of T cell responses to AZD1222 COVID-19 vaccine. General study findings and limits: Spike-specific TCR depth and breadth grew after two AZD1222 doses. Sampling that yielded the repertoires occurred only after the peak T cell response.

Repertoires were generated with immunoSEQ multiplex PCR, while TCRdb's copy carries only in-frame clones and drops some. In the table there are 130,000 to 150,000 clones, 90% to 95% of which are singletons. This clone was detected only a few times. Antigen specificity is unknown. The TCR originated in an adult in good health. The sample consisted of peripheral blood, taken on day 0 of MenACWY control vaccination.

CDR3 coding DNA: TGTGCCAGCAGCTTTAGGGTAGACAGAAACTATGGCTACACCTTC. It encodes CASSFRVDRNYGYTF. V is TRBV7-9 and J is TRBJ1-2; a possible D gene is TRBD1 (5 bases). The V end lost 3 bases, the J end lost 2 bases, and 13 bases lay between the germline ends. The CDR3 consists of 15 residues. Germline assignment: CDR1 SEHNR and CDR2 FQNEAQ (reference sequence).